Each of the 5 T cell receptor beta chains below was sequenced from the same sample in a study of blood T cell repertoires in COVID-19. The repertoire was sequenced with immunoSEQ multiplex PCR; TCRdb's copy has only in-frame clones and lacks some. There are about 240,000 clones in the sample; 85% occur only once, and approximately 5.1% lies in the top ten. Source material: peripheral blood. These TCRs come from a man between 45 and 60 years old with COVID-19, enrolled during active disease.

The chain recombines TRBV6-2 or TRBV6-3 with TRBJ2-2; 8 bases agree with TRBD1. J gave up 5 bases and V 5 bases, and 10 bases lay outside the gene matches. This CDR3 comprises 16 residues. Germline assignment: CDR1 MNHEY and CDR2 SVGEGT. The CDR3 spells CASSDLGQARTGELFF. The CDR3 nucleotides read TGTGCCAGCAGTGACTTGGGACAGGCCAGAACCGGGGAGCTGTTTTTT.

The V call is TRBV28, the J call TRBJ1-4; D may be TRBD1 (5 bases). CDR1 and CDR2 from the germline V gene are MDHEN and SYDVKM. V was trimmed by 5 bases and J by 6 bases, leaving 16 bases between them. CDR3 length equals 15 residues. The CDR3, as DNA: TGTGCCAGCAGTCTGTCGACAGTGGGTTATGAAAAACTGTTTTTT. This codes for CASSLSTVGYEKLFF.

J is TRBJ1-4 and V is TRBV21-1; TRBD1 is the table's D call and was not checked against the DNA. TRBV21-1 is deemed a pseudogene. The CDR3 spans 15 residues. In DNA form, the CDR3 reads TGTGCCAGCAGCAGGGACAGGGCTTCTAATGAAAAACTGTTTTTT. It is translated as CASSRDRASNEKLFF.

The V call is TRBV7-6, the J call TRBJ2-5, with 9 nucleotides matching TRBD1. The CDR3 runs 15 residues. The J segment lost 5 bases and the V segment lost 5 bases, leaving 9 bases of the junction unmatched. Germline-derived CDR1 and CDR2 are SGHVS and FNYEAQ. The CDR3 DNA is TGTGCCAGCAGCAGAGACAGGGGGACTTTGGAGACCCAGTACTTC. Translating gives CASSRDRGTLETQYF. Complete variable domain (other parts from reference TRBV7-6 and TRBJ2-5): GAGVSQSPRYKVTKRGQDVALRCDPISGHVSLYWYRQALGQGPEFLTYFNYEAQQDKSGLPNDRFSAERPEGSISTLTIQRTEQRDSAMYRCASSRDRGTLETQYFGPGTRLLVL.

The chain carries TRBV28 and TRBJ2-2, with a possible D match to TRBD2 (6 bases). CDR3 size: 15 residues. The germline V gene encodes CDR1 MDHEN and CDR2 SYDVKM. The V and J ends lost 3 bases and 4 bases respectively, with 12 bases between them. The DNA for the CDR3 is TGTGCCAGCAGTTTGCCGGGGGAGGTCACCGGGGAGCTGTTTTTT. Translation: CASSLPGEVTGELFF.